This entry lists 28 T cell receptor beta chains sequenced from one sample in a study of regulatory T cells in long-lasting Graves disease. Time point defined: persistent/refractory GD, antithyroid drugs over 5 years with positive TRAb. With RNA extracted from PBMCs as input, the TCR library was made. TCR beta libraries were built with iRepertoire HTBI primers and Arm-PCR of CDR3 regions. TCRdb re-called the multiplex PCR reads through MiXCR, storing one row per CDR3 protein. The data hold roughly 430,000 distinct CDR3 sequences, with around a fifth observed a single time. The sequences come from peripheral blood mononuclear cells (PBMCs), collected when the disease was refractory, from a patient treated with antithyroid drugs. The receptor source for this set is a female donor with Graves disease.

The rearrangement uses TRBV10-2 and TRBJ2-7, with 12 bases that match TRBD2. The CDR3 is 16 amino acids. Looked up from germline, CDR1 is WSHSY and CDR2 is SAAADI. The V and J ends lost 3 bases and 6 bases, in that order; junction bases with no gene match: 9. CDR3 coding DNA: TGCGCCAGCAGTGACAGGCTAGCGGGAGGGAGTCGCGAGCAGTACTTC. It is translated as CASSDRLAGGSREQYF.

The chain combines TRBV7-9 with TRBJ1-4, with D tentatively TRBD1 (5 bases). The CDR3 totals 15 residues. Trimming removed 0 bases at V and 8 bases at J, with 13 bases between. The germline gives CDR1 SEHNR, CDR2 FQNEAQ (reference sequence). CDR3 region: CASSLAGPGEEKLFF. CDR3 sequence (DNA): TGTGCCAGCAGCTTAGCGGGCCCGGGGGAAGAAAAACTGTTTTTT.

This clonotype appeared many times. The chain combines TRBV30 with TRBJ1-2; D might be TRBD1 (6 bases). This CDR3 spans 13 amino acids. The V gene's germline CDR1 is GTSNPN and CDR2 SVGIG (reference sequence). In nucleotides, the CDR3 is TGTGTCTTCACCTCCGGGGGCAGCTATGGCTACACCTTC. This encodes CVFTSGGSYGYTF.

Only a few counts were recorded for this clonotype. The chain recombines TRBV7-2 with TRBJ1-2, with D possibly TRBD1 on 5 matching bases. Germline loops: CDR1 SGHTA, CDR2 FQGNSA. Trimming cost V 0 bases and J 8 bases, with 7 bases left between them. This CDR3 has 12 amino acids. CDR3 in DNA: TGTGCCAGCAGCTTAGCGGGGGTGGGCTACACCTTC. It specifies CASSLAGVGYTF. Drawing the rest from reference TRBV7-2 and TRBJ1-2, the complete variable domain is GAGVSQSPSNKVTEKGKDVELRCDPISGHTALYWYRQSLGQGLEFLIYFQGNSAPDKSGLPSDRFSAERTGGSVSTLTIQRTQQEDSAVYLCASSLAGVGYTFGSGTRLTVV.

This clonotype appeared a few times. V gene TRBV2 combines with J gene TRBJ1-2; 10 bases align to TRBD1. CDR1 and CDR2 (germline): SNHLY, FYNNEI. The CDR3 extends over 15 amino acids. J was trimmed by 2 bases and V by 6 bases; bases with no gene match: 6. The CDR3 region is CASRAGTGENYGYTF. The CDR3 nucleotides read TGTGCCAGCAGAGCCGGGACAGGGGAAAACTATGGCTACACCTTC.

In this sample, this clonotype turned up many times. CDR3 nucleotides: TGTGCCAGCAGCTTAGAACCCGCCAGCGGTCCCTACGAGCAGTACTTC. Translation: CASSLEPASGPYEQYF. The chain has TRBV11-2 and TRBJ2-7; a possible D gene is TRBD2 (5 bases). The V gene's germline CDR1 is SGHAT and CDR2 FQNNGV. Trimming cost V 0 bases and J 2 bases, with 14 bases left between them. This CDR3 is built from 16 residues.

This clonotype was seen repeatedly, ten times or more. The CDR3 coding sequence is TGTGCCAGCAGTACGGGTCTAGGGCCCCAGCATTTT. Translated, it gives CASSTGLGPQHF. V usage is TRBV12-3 or TRBV12-4 and J usage is TRBJ1-5, with D unresolved. The CDR3 has 12 residues. The V end was cut by 5 bases, the J end by 9 bases, with 11 bases between.

This clonotype was counted between two and nine times. The chain has TRBV20-1 and TRBJ2-7, with D possibly being TRBD1 (6 bases). The CDR3 has 15 amino acids. Trimming left V 5 bases short and J 5 bases short, with 22 bases between. CDR1 and CDR2 from the germline V gene are DFQATT and SNEGSKA (reference sequence). The CDR3 protein is CSASDPDRASHEQYF. CDR3 in DNA: TGCAGTGCTTCGGACCCGGACAGAGCTTCGCACGAGCAGTACTTC.

The rearrangement joins TRBV20-1 to TRBJ2-2; D gene unclear. V lost 3 bases, J lost 2 bases, and 7 bases lay in between. This CDR3 spans 13 amino acids. Germline values: CDR1 DFQATT, CDR2 SNEGSKA (reference sequence). Written as DNA, the CDR3 is TGCAGTGCTAGGGACGGAAACACCGGGGAGCTGTTTTTT. This sequence encodes CSARDGNTGELFF.

Many counts were recorded for this clonotype. The chain uses TRBV27 and TRBJ2-7; D gene unclear. CDR1 and CDR2 (germline): MNHEY, SMNVEV (reference sequence). The V end was cut by 6 bases, the J end by 6 bases, with 18 bases between. The CDR3 spans 14 residues. As DNA, the CDR3 is TGTGCCAGCAGACACGGACCGGACCGGCGCGAGCAGTACTTC. Its translation: CASRHGPDRREQYF.

This rearrangement joins TRBV7-2 to TRBJ2-1; 9 bases agree with TRBD2. This CDR3 is 16 amino acids long. Germline-derived CDR1 and CDR2 are SGHTA and FQGNSA. V lost 2 bases and J lost 4; bases outside the gene matches: 6. CDR3 coding DNA: TGTGCCAGCAGCTTAAGAAGCGGGAGGCCTTACAATGAGCAGTTCTTC. Encoded protein: CASSLRSGRPYNEQFF.

The chain recombines TRBV20-1 with TRBJ2-5; 8 nucleotides agree with TRBD2. CDR3 size: 15 residues. Germline CDR1 DFQATT, CDR2 SNEGSKA (reference sequence). V was pared by 2 bases and J by 5 bases, with 10 bases of the junction left unmatched. This chain's CDR3 is CSARLPGLGGETQYF. For the CDR3, the DNA is TGCAGTGCTAGATTGCCGGGACTAGGGGGGGAGACCCAGTACTTC.

This clonotype was counted between two and nine times. The chain recombines TRBV7-9 with TRBJ1-4; tentatively, D is TRBD1 (6 bases). Germline CDR1 SEHNR, CDR2 FQNEAQ (reference sequence). The CDR3 is 14 residues long. Trimming stripped 1 base from V and 6 bases from J, with 9 bases between. The CDR3 coding sequence is TGTGCCAGCAGCTTAGGTTCAGGGGATGAAAAACTGTTTTTT. Translating it yields CASSLGSGDEKLFF.

The table lists this clonotype with many counts. For the CDR3, the DNA is TGTGCCAGCACTTATTCCCGGGGAAAGGAGGAGACCCAGTACTTC. Protein product: CASTYSRGKEETQYF. The chain couples TRBV6-5 to TRBJ2-5; possible D gene TRBD2, 5 bases. Trimming stripped 7 bases from V and 5 bases from J, with 20 bases between. Germline V gives CDR1 MNHEY, CDR2 SVGAGI. The CDR3 has 15 residues.

Only a few counts were recorded for this clonotype. The gene calls are TRBV6-2 or TRBV6-3 and TRBJ1-4, with D unclear. The CDR3 is 14 amino acids. Per germline, CDR1 MNHEY and CDR2 SVGEGT. Trimming took 5 bases from V and 4 from J, leaving 11 bases between them. The DNA for the CDR3 is TGTGCCAGCAGTGAATTTGGGTATAATGAAAAACTGTTTTTT. Protein product: CASSEFGYNEKLFF.

J is TRBJ2-3 and V is TRBV2; 8 positions agree with TRBD2. J gave up 2 bases and V 3 bases, and 10 bases lay outside the gene matches. Germline-derived CDR1 and CDR2 are SNHLY and FYNNEI. This CDR3 is 17 amino acids long. CDR3 nucleotide sequence: TGTGCCAGCAGTGATATTAGCGGGACTACCGTCACAGATACGCAGTATTTT. Protein product: CASSDISGTTVTDTQYF.

The V gene is TRBV19, the J gene TRBJ2-3; D uncertain. Germline values: CDR1 LNHDA, CDR2 SQIVND (reference sequence). The CDR3 covers 11 residues. Trimming took 3 bases from V and 6 from J, leaving 4 bases between them. This chain's CDR3 is CASSIGDTQYF. CDR3 nucleotide sequence: TGTGCCAGTAGTATTGGGGATACGCAGTATTTT.

As regards this clonotype: Since a much larger clone is just one base distant, this may be a read error. This chain's CDR3 is CATSDGGRLNQPQHF. CDR3 in DNA: TGTGCCACCAGTGATGGCGGACGTCTCAATCAGCCCCAGCATTTT. The J gene is TRBJ1-5, the V gene TRBV24-1; D unresolved. CDR3 length: 15 amino acids. The V end lost 3 bases, the J end lost 3 bases, and 11 bases lay between the germline ends. Germline lookup yields CDR1 KGHDR and CDR2 SFDVKD.

This chain joins TRBV11-2 and TRBJ2-5; TRBD1 aligns across 12 bases. This CDR3 is 14 amino acids long. J was trimmed by 4 bases and V by 9 bases; bases with no gene match: 6. Per germline, CDR1 SGHAT and CDR2 FQNNGV. The CDR3 spells CASRDRGQRETQYF. CDR3 coding DNA: TGTGCCAGTAGGGACAGGGGGCAGCGAGAGACCCAGTACTTC.

The chain joins TRBV4-2 to TRBJ2-6; TRBD2 matches at 8 bases. The CDR3 covers 16 residues. Germline CDR1 is LGHNA and CDR2 is YNFKEQ. V was pared by 2 bases and J by 0 bases, with 0 bases of the junction left unmatched. The CDR3: CASSQTSGSGANVLTF. The CDR3 nucleotides are TGTGCCAGCAGCCAAACTAGCGGCTCTGGGGCCAACGTCCTGACTTTC.

This clonotype was counted a few times. Lacking the conserved final phenylalanine or tryptophan, this CDR3 likely reflects a read error. The rearrangement uses TRBV3-1 and TRBJ2-5, with D uncertain. Between the trimmed V and J ends, which lost 0 bases and 5 bases, there was a span of 1 base. The CDR3 has 11 amino acids. Germline V gene sequence: CDR1 LGHDT, CDR2 YNNKEL (reference sequence). CDR3: CASSQEETQYL. The CDR3 coding sequence is TGTGCCAGCAGCCAAGAGGAGACCCAGTACCTC.

This clonotype occurred many times. This rearrangement joins TRBV3-1 to TRBJ2-7; D uncertain. The CDR3 consists of 13 residues. In germline, CDR1 is LGHDT, CDR2 YNNKEL (reference sequence). V shed 4 bases and J shed 6 bases, with 13 bases lying between them. CDR3 nucleotide sequence: TGTGCCAGCAGCCCCCTGGTGCAGAGCGAGCAGTACTTC. It codes for CASSPLVQSEQYF.

This clonotype has at least ten counts. This sequence joins TRBV12-3 or TRBV12-4 and TRBJ1-4, with a possible D match to TRBD1 (6 bases). This CDR3 region has 15 residues. Trimming shortened V by 1 base and J by 7 bases, and 13 bases separated the two germline ends. The CDR3 region has the DNA TGTGCCAGCAGTTTAGACGCAGGGGAGTTTGAAAAACTGTTTTTT. This gives the protein CASSLDAGEFEKLFF.

This clonotype has only a few counts. The chain carries TRBV29-1 and TRBJ2-2; 7 positions agree with TRBD2. Per germline, CDR1 SQVTM and CDR2 ANQGSEA. This CDR3 has 15 residues. V lost 4 bases, J lost 0 bases, and 5 bases stayed unmatched. CDR3 sequence reads: CSVAPSGPNTGELFF. For the CDR3, the DNA is TGCAGCGTTGCCCCTAGCGGCCCGAACACCGGGGAGCTGTTTTTT.

The V call is TRBV5-6, the J call TRBJ2-1; D is undetermined. The CDR3 runs 13 residues. CDR1 SGHDT and CDR2 YYEEEE come from the germline V gene. Trimming pared 5 bases from V and 7 bases from J, leaving 13 bases between. The CDR3 loop reads CASSKPGRNEQFF. As DNA, the CDR3 is TGTGCCAGCAGTAAACCCGGGCGGAATGAGCAGTTCTTC.

V usage is TRBV28 and J usage is TRBJ2-7; TRBD1 might be the D (6 bases). The CDR3 runs 16 residues. V lost 5 bases to trimming and J lost 3 bases, with 20 bases between them. CDR1 is MDHEN and CDR2 is SYDVKM in the germline V gene. CDR3 DNA: TGTGCCAGCAGTCCTTCCCAAACAGGGATCTACTACGAGCAGTACTTC. Translated: CASSPSQTGIYYEQYF. The whole variable domain, remainder taken from reference TRBV28 and TRBJ2-7, is DVKVTQSSRYLVKRTGEKVFLECVQDMDHENMFWYRQDPGLGLRLIYFSYDVKMKEKGDIPEGYSVSREKKERFSLILESASTNQTSMYLCASSPSQTGIYYEQYFGPGTRLTVT.

This rearrangement joins TRBV29-1 to TRBJ1-2; D unresolved. Germline CDR1 is SQVTM and CDR2 is ANQGSEA. With 0 bases removed from V and 4 bases from J, the gap between germline ends came to 9 bases. CDR3 length equals 13 residues. CDR3 in DNA: TGCAGCGTTGAAGAACCACGGGGCTATGGCTACACCTTC. It codes for CSVEEPRGYGYTF.

This clonotype was seen ten or more times. CDR3 DNA: TGCGCCAGCAGTGTCTCCCGGGGCGAGCAGTACTTC. It specifies CASSVSRGEQYF. The genes are TRBV10-2 and TRBJ2-7; the D gene is possibly TRBD2 (5 bases). Trimming left V 4 bases short and J 6 bases short, with 10 bases between. CDR3 length: 12 residues. Germline CDR1 WSHSY, CDR2 SAAADI.